This T cell receptor beta chain came from a study of T-cell memory formation after mild COVID-19. Points from the study as a whole: Later expanders leaned CD4+, whereas day 15 to 85 contracting clones were balanced CD4/CD8. Some SARS-CoV-2-responding clones were already detected in memory before infection.

The TCR alpha and TCR beta cDNA libraries, bearing sample barcodes and UMIs, were generated by 5'RACE using constant-segment primers. TCRdb passed the 5' RACE reads through MiXCR, listing each CDR3 protein once. Here the sample spans thousands of distinct CDR3 sequences, 58% being singletons. This CDR3 comprises 17 residues. Per germline, CDR1 SGHTA and CDR2 FQGNSA. Germline trimming cut 6 bases from V and 5 bases from J; bases unmatched to any gene: 11. A word on this clonotype: Antigen specificity is unknown.

The sample was PBMCs or a T cell subset sorted from them (not recorded which). This rearrangement joins TRBV7-2 to TRBJ2-3; 13 bases agree with TRBD2. The TCR sequence derives from an adult who had mild COVID-19 (a few samples of this study predate the infection). Cell type and time point are not known. The CDR3 reads CASSPTLAGGPRDTQYF. CDR3 DNA: TGTGCCAGCAGTCCCACACTAGCGGGGGGGCCGAGAGATACGCAGTATTTT.